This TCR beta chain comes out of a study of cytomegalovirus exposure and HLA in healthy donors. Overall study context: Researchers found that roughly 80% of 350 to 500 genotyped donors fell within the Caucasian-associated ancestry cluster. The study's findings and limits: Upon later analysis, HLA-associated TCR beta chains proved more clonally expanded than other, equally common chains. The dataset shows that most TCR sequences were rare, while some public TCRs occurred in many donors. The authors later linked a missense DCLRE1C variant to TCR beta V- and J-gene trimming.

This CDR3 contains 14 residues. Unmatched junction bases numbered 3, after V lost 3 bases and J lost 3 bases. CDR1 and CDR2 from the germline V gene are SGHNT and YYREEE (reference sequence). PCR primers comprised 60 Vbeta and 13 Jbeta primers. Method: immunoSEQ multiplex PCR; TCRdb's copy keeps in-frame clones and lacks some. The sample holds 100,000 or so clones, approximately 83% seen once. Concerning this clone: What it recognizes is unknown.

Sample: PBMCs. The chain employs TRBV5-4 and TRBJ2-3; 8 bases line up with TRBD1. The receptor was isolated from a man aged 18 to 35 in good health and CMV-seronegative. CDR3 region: CASSSTGGTDTQYF. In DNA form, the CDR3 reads TGTGCCAGCAGCTCAACAGGGGGGACAGATACGCAGTATTTT.